These 21 T cell receptor beta chains were sequenced from one sample in a study of chemoradiotherapy in HPV16-positive cancers. The method was immunoSEQ multiplex PCR; TCRdb's version includes in-frame clones alone and lacks a portion of them. The sample carries about 11,000 clones, roughly 70% recorded once. The specimen was taken from a patient who underwent chemoradiotherapy. The receptors were gathered from a human donor with HPV-associated anogenital cancer.

The rearrangement joins TRBV18 to TRBJ1-5; TRBD1 matches 9 bases. Germline trimming cut 5 bases from V and 4 bases from J; bases unmatched to any gene: 6. The CDR3 totals 15 residues. Germline assignment: CDR1 KGHSH and CDR2 LQKENI. The CDR3 DNA sequence: TGTGCCAGCTCAGACGGGACAGGGATAAATCAGCCCCAGCATTTT. Amino acids: CASSDGTGINQPQHF.

The J gene is TRBJ2-5, the V gene TRBV5-6; maybe TRBD2 (5 bases). The CDR3 totals 18 residues. V lost 0 bases, J lost 1 base, and 19 bases lay in between. CDR1 is SGHDT and CDR2 is YYEEEE in the germline V gene. The CDR3 protein is CASSLAGMGLAVQETQYF. The CDR3 DNA reads TGTGCCAGCAGCTTGGCCGGGATGGGTTTGGCTGTCCAAGAGACCCAGTACTTC.

The chain joins TRBV15 to TRBJ1-1; 7 nucleotides agree with TRBD1. Germline V gives CDR1 LNHNV, CDR2 YYDKDF (reference sequence). Trimming at V came to 0 bases and at J to 3 bases, leaving 4 bases not matched to a gene. The CDR3 consists of 15 residues. The CDR3 protein is CATSREPQGDTEAFF. The CDR3 DNA sequence: TGTGCCACCAGCAGAGAGCCTCAGGGGGACACTGAAGCTTTCTTT.

The J gene is TRBJ2-1, the V gene TRBV5-1; 10 positions match TRBD2. The CDR3 sequence is 17 residues long. Germline CDR1 is SGHRS and CDR2 is YFSETQ. Unmatched junction bases numbered 12, after V lost 7 bases and J lost 2 bases. CDR3 in amino acids: CASLKEGAGGPYNEQFF. The CDR3 region has the DNA TGCGCCAGCTTAAAGGAGGGAGCGGGAGGGCCCTACAATGAGCAGTTCTTC.

The sample holds a few counts of this clone. The genes are TRBV10-2 and TRBJ1-5; D might be TRBD1 (6 bases). Germline V gene data show CDR1 as WSHSY and CDR2 as SAAADI. Trimming stripped 6 bases from V and 0 bases from J, with 9 bases between. The CDR3 consists of 14 residues. CDR3 protein: CASRRTDSNQPQHF. CDR3 sequence (DNA): TGCGCCAGCAGGAGGACAGATAGCAATCAGCCCCAGCATTTT.

The chain recombines TRBV7-2 with TRBJ2-2; D gene unclear. Trimming stripped 5 bases from V and 3 bases from J, with 7 bases between. CDR1 is SGHTA and CDR2 is FQGNSA in the germline V gene. The CDR3 loop spans 13 amino acids. In DNA form, the CDR3 reads TGTGCCAGCAGCATCCTGGACACCGGGGAGCTGTTTTTT. This translates into CASSILDTGELFF. Variable domain in full (rest from reference TRBV7-2 and TRBJ2-2): GAGVSQSPSNKVTEKGKDVELRCDPISGHTALYWYRQSLGQGLEFLIYFQGNSAPDKSGLPSDRFSAERTGGSVSTLTIQRTQQEDSAVYLCASSILDTGELFFGEGSRLTVL.

The V call is TRBV18, the J call TRBJ2-4; D may match TRBD1 or TRBD2 (5 bases each). This CDR3 spans 14 amino acids. The V gene lost 3 bases and the J gene lost 5 bases, with 11 bases spanning the gap. CDR1 and CDR2 from the germline V gene are KGHSH and LQKENI. CDR3 sequence: CASSPGRVQNIQYF. As DNA, the CDR3 is TGTGCCAGCTCACCGGGACGGGTCCAAAACATTCAGTACTTC. Variable domain in full (rest from reference TRBV18 and TRBJ2-4): NAGVMQNPRHLVRRRGQEARLRCSPMKGHSHVYWYRQLPEEGLKFMVYLQKENIIDESGMPKERFSAEFPKEGPSILRIQQVVRGDSAAYFCASSPGRVQNIQYFGAGTRLSVL.

The chain employs TRBV5-5 and TRBJ1-3; tentatively, D is TRBD1 (5 bases). This CDR3 region has 15 residues. Germline V CDR1 and CDR2: SGHKS, YYEKEE (reference sequence). Trimming took 4 bases from V and 1 from J, leaving 12 bases between them. CDR3: CASSTTAFSGNTIYF. DNA of the CDR3: TGTGCCAGCAGCACGACAGCTTTTTCTGGAAACACCATATATTTT.

The rearrangement uses TRBV7-2 and TRBJ2-3; 14 bases line up with TRBD2. CDR3 size: 15 residues. Germline values: CDR1 SGHTA, CDR2 FQGNSA. Losses at the gene ends were 0 bases for V and 9 bases for J; bases not matched to a gene: 2. The CDR3 bases are TGTGCCAGCAGCTTAGCGGGGACTAGCGGGAGAACGCAGTATTTT. Its translation: CASSLAGTSGRTQYF.

The chain joins TRBV5-1 to TRBJ1-2; the D gene is possibly TRBD1 (6 bases). V was trimmed by 4 bases and J by 7 bases, leaving 14 bases between them. The CDR3 is made up of 13 amino acids. Germline V lookup: CDR1 SGHRS, CDR2 YFSETQ. DNA for the CDR3: TGCGCCAGCAGCCCGGGGGCTGGGGGTGGCTACACCTTC. This gives the protein CASSPGAGGGYTF.

The chain joins TRBV2 to TRBJ1-4, with 8 bases aligning to TRBD1. Per germline, CDR1 SNHLY and CDR2 FYNNEI. There are 16 residues in the CDR3. J was trimmed by 3 bases and V by 7 bases; bases with no gene match: 10. This CDR3 reads CASTWQGAGSNEKLFF. The CDR3 DNA reads TGTGCCAGCACCTGGCAGGGGGCTGGGTCTAATGAAAAACTGTTTTTT.

The chain links TRBV20-1 to TRBJ2-4; unclear D gene. Germline-derived CDR1 and CDR2 are DFQATT and SNEGSKA (reference sequence). V gave up 0 bases and J gave up 7 bases, with 1 base separating them. This CDR3 is built from 10 residues. Here the CDR3 reads CSARENIQYF. CDR3 sequence (DNA): TGCAGTGCTAGAGAGAACATTCAGTACTTC.

The gene calls are TRBV29-1 and TRBJ2-5; TRBD2 matches 11 bases. V gave up 6 bases and J gave up 2 bases; unmatched junction bases: 5. CDR3 length: 14 amino acids. Germline V lookup: CDR1 SQVTM, CDR2 ANQGSEA. CDR3 DNA sequence: TGCAGCGTGAGGGGGACTAGCGGACAAGAGACCCAGTACTTC. It codes for CSVRGTSGQETQYF.

The chain joins TRBV7-8 to TRBJ1-2, with D uncertain. Germline values: CDR1 SGHVS, CDR2 FQNEAQ. V dropped 2 bases and J dropped 0 bases, with 7 bases sitting between them. The CDR3 has 14 amino acids. CDR3 DNA sequence: TGTGCCAGCAGCTTATACATCTCTAACTATGGCTACACCTTC. Translating it yields CASSLYISNYGYTF.

This clone was recorded a few times. The V gene is TRBV7-9, the J gene TRBJ1-3; D uncertain. With 10 bases removed from V and 0 bases from J, the gap between germline ends came to 13 bases. CDR1 is SEHNR and CDR2 is FQNEAQ in the germline V gene (reference sequence). The CDR3 consists of 14 residues. CDR3 sequence: CATPSDYSGNTIYF. The CDR3 DNA reads TGTGCCACCCCCAGCGATTACTCTGGAAACACCATATATTTT.

A few counts support this clone. The genes are TRBV28 and TRBJ1-1; D is perhaps TRBD1 (5 bases). The ends were cut back, 3 bases at V and 1 base at J, with 15 bases in the middle. Germline values: CDR1 MDHEN, CDR2 SYDVKM. The CDR3 loop spans 16 amino acids. The CDR3 reads CASSFIDSGGNTEAFF. CDR3 sequence (DNA): TGTGCCAGCAGTTTCATCGACAGCGGAGGGAACACTGAAGCTTTCTTT.

V is TRBV5-1 and J is TRBJ2-3; maybe TRBD2 (7 bases). The V and J ends lost 0 bases and 4 bases respectively, with 15 bases between them. The germline V gene encodes CDR1 SGHRS and CDR2 YFSETQ. The length of the CDR3 is 16 residues. The CDR3: CASSLGRAGTPDTQYF. The DNA of the CDR3 is TGCGCCAGCAGCTTGGGGAGAGCGGGGACACCAGATACGCAGTATTTT. Combining the CDR3 with reference TRBV5-1 and TRBJ2-3 gives the whole variable domain KAGVTQTPRYLIKTRGQQVTLSCSPISGHRSVSWYQQTPGQGLQFLFEYFSETQRNKGNFPGRFSGRQFSNSRSEMNVSTLELGDSALYLCASSLGRAGTPDTQYFGPGTRLTVL.

This clone showed up just a few times. This rearrangement joins TRBV23-1 to TRBJ2-4, with D unresolved. TRBV23-1 is annotated as an ORF whose role is uncertain. Trimming cost V 8 bases and J 0 bases, with 14 bases left between them. The CDR3 is 15 amino acids. The CDR3 is CASSLSPIAKNIQYF. CDR3 DNA: TGCGCCAGCTCCCTGTCGCCGATAGCCAAAAACATTCAGTACTTC.

The J gene is TRBJ2-3, the V gene TRBV28; 11 bases match TRBD2. V lost 5 bases to trimming and J lost 1 base; unmatched junction nucleotides: 5. Germline V gene sequence: CDR1 MDHEN, CDR2 SYDVKM. This CDR3 is built from 16 residues. The CDR3 loop is CASSKLAGEGTDTQYF. The CDR3 coding sequence is TGTGCCAGCAGTAAACTAGCGGGAGAAGGCACAGATACGCAGTATTTT.

The chain is built from TRBV10-3 and TRBJ1-4; perhaps TRBD1 as D (5 bases). The germline V gene encodes CDR1 ENHRY and CDR2 SYGVKD. The CDR3 spans 16 residues. The V and J ends lost 1 base and 7 bases respectively, with 16 bases between them. The CDR3 DNA reads TGTGCCATCAGTGAGTACGGGGGTCAGCCCGGTGAAAAACTGTTTTTT. This sequence encodes CAISEYGGQPGEKLFF.

The chain combines TRBV11-1 with TRBJ2-3; either TRBD1 or TRBD2 may fit D (5 bases each). Germline lookup yields CDR1 SGHAT and CDR2 FQDESV (reference sequence). The CDR3 is 16 amino acids. Deletions cut 4 bases from V and 4 bases from J, with 18 bases between. As DNA, the CDR3 is TGTGCCAGCAGCTACCCAGGGCAGCCGCGGGCAGATACGCAGTATTTT. Protein: CASSYPGQPRADTQYF. Drawing the rest from reference TRBV11-1 and TRBJ2-3, the complete variable domain is EAEVAQSPRYKITEKSQAVAFWCDPISGHATLYWYRQILGQGPELLVQFQDESVVDDSQLPKDRFSAERLKGVDSTLKIQPAELGDSAMYLCASSYPGQPRADTQYFGPGTRLTVL.